Described below is a single T cell receptor (beta chain) sequence and its context. These data are taken from a study of long-term antiretroviral therapy in people with HIV. Study overall: The 2015 immediate-ART recommendation came about a decade after the earliest samples.

Investigators performed immunoSEQ version v3.0 at survey level. For each individual sample, sequencing targeted roughly 35,000-50,000 T-cell genomes. Generated by immunoSEQ multiplex PCR, the TCRdb table keeps only in-frame clones and is missing some. The sample carries about 16,000 clones, approximately 81% recorded once. Germline values: CDR1 SGDLS, CDR2 YYNGEE. This CDR3 has 17 amino acids. Trimming stripped 4 bases from V and 1 base from J, with 21 bases between. The genes are TRBV9 and TRBJ2-7, with D perhaps TRBD1 or TRBD2 (5 bases each). This TCR was recovered from a man aged 30 to 45 with HIV. Specimen: unsorted PBMCs, collected about 1.3 years before starting antiretroviral therapy. The CDR3 is CASSSSPGAAPSYEQYF. DNA of the CDR3: TGTGCCAGCAGCTCAAGCCCCGGGGCAGCCCCTTCCTACGAGCAGTACTTC.